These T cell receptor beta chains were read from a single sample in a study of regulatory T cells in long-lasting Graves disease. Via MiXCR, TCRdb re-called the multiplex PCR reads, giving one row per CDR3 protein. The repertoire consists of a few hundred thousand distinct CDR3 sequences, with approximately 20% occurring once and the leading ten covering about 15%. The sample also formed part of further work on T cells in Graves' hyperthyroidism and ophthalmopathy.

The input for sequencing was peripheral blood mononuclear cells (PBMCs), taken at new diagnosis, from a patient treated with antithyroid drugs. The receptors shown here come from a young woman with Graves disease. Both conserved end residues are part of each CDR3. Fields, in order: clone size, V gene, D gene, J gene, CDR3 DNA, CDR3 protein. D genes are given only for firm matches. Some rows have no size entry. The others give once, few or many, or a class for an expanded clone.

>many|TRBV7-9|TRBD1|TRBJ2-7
TGTGCCAGCAGCTTAGAGAGGTATGGGACAGAGCATTACGAGCAGTACTTC
CASSLERYGTEHYEQYF
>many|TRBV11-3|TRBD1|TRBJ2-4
TGTGCCAGCAGCCGGGGACAGGGAGAACCCAAAAACATTCAGTACTTC
CASSRGQGEPKNIQYF
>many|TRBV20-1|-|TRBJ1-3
TGCAGTGCTCTCATCCCGGGACCTACCCGGGCTGGAAACACCATATATTTT
CSALIPGPTRAGNTIYF
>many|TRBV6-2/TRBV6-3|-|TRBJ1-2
TGTGCCAGCAGTTACTCTCTCTTCGGACAGACCTATGGCTACACCTTC
CASSYSLFGQTYGYTF
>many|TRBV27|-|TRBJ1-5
TGTGCCAGCCGAAGACCGCCGGAGCCCCAGCATTTT
CASRRPPEPQHF
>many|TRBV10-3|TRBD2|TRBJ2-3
TGTGCCATCAGTGACGGAACACTAGCGGGGAGTACAGATACGCAGTATTTT
CAISDGTLAGSTDTQYF
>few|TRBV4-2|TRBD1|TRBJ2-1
TGTGCCACTTGCCAGGGACAGGGGTTGTACAATGAGCAGTTCTTC
CATCQGQGLYNEQFF
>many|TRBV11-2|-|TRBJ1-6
TGTGCCAGCAGCTCCTTCGGCAGGGGTGGCGGTTCACCCCTCCACTTT
CASSSFGRGGGSPLHF
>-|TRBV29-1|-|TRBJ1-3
TGCAGCGCGGCTAGGGGAAACACCATATATTTT
CSAARGNTIYF
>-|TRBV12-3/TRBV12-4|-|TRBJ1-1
TGTGCCAGTCAGGACGGGTTAATGAACACTGAAGCTTTCTTT
CASQDGLMNTEAFF
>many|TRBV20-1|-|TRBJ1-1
TGCAGTGCGATGGGGCCTCCGGTGAACACTGAAGCTTTCTTT
CSAMGPPVNTEAFF
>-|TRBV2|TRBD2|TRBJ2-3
TGTGCCACGGTTAGGACAGCGGGAGAAACAGATACGCAGTATTTT
CATVRTAGETDTQYF
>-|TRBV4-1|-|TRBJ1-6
TGCGCCAGCAGCCAAGGTCAGGGGTCCTATAATTCACCCCTCCACTTT
CASSQGQGSYNSPLHF
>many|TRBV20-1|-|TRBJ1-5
TGCAGTGCTAGATCTAATCCAGGGGTTGGTAGCAATCAGCCCCAGCATTTT
CSARSNPGVGSNQPQHF
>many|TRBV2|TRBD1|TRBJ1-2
TGTGCCAGCAGTGAAGTAACCACAGGGGGCTATGGCTACACCTTC
CASSEVTTGGYGYTF
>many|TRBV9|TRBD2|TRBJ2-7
TGTGCCAGCAGCTTTAGCGGGGCCTCCTACGAGCAGTACTTC
CASSFSGASYEQYF
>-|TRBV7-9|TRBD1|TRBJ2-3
TGTGCCAGCAGCCCTCCAGGGGGCGAAGGCACAGATACGCAGTATTTT
CASSPPGGEGTDTQYF
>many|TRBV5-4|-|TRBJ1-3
TGTGCCAGCAGCCCCGGGCGGGGAGCTGGAAACACCATATATTTT
CASSPGRGAGNTIYF
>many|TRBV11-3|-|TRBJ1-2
TGTGCCAGCAGCTTAGCTAAGAACCCAAGACCTAACTATGGCTACACCTTC
CASSLAKNPRPNYGYTF
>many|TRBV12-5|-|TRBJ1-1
TGTGCTAGTGGGCCCCCCGGGGCGAACACTGAAGCTTTCTTT
CASGPPGANTEAFF